The clone carrying this T cell receptor beta chain showed up just once. The data stem from a study of cytomegalovirus exposure and HLA in healthy donors. PCR amplification relied on 60 Vbeta primers (plus 13 Jbeta primers). The method was immunoSEQ multiplex PCR; TCRdb's version includes in-frame clones alone and lacks a portion of them. The sample yields about 98,000 clones, about 74% seen once. The CDR3 has 16 residues. V was clipped by 0 bases and J by 0 bases; unmatched bases: 3. Germline CDR1 is SGDLS and CDR2 is YYNGEE. The chain is built from TRBV9 and TRBJ1-1; 9 positions agree with TRBD1. The sequence was obtained from a man between 60 and 70 years old in good health and CMV-seropositive. Sequenced material: PBMCs. The CDR3 protein is CASSVGRTGVNTEAFF. The CDR3 nucleotides are TGTGCCAGCAGCGTAGGTAGGACAGGGGTGAACACTGAAGCTTTCTTT.